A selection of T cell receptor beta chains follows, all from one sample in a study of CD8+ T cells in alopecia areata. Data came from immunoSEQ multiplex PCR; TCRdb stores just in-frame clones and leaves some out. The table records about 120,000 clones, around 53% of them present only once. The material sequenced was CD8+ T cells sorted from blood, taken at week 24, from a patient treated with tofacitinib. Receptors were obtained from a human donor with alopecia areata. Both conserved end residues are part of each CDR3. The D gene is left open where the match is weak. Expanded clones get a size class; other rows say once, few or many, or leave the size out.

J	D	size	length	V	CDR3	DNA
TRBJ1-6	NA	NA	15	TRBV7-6	CASSLAEVGNSPLHF	TGTGCCAGCAGCTTAGCGGAGGTGGGCAATTCACCCCTCCACTTT
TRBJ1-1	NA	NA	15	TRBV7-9	CASSSSSWGNTEAFF	TGTGCCAGCAGCTCCAGTAGTTGGGGGAACACTGAAGCTTTCTTT
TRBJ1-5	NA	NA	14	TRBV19	CASSIRDSNQPQHF	TGTGCCAGTAGTATACGGGATAGCAATCAGCCCCAGCATTTT
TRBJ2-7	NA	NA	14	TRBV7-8	CASSRLKGVTEQYF	TGTGCCAGCAGCCGCCTGAAAGGGGTTACCGAGCAGTACTTC
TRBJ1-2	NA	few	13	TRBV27	CASSLSVGLGYTF	TGTGCCAGCAGTTTATCTGTAGGTCTCGGCTACACCTTC
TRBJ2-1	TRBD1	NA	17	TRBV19	CASSIATGLSPYNEQFF	TGTGCCAGTAGTATCGCGACAGGGCTTTCCCCCTACAATGAGCAGTTCTTC
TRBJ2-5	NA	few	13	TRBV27	CASSSLPGETQYF	TGTGCCAGCAGTTCGTTACCCGGAGAGACCCAGTACTTC
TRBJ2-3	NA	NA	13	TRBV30	CAGATGITGTQYF	TGTGCCGGAGCTACGGGGATCACAGGTACGCAGTATTTT
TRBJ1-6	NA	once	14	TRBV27	CASSLRTGNSPLHF	TGTGCCAGCAGTTTGCGGACCGGCAATTCACCCCTCCACTTT
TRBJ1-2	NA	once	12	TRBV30	CAWQIGGYGYTF	TGTGCCTGGCAAATCGGGGGTTATGGCTACACCTTC
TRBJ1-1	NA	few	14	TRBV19	CASSFGPMNTEAFF	TGTGCCAGTAGTTTCGGCCCCATGAACACTGAAGCTTTCTTT
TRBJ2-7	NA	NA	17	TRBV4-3	CASSQEVGGLSSYEQYF	TGCGCCAGCAGCCAAGAGGTTGGGGGGTTGTCCTCCTACGAGCAGTACTTC
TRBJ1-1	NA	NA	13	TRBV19	CASSSGENTEAFF	TGTGCCAGTAGTTCAGGAGAAAACACTGAAGCTTTCTTT
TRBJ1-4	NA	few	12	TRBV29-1	CSVVGGNEKLFF	TGCAGCGTTGTTGGGGGGAATGAAAAACTGTTTTTT
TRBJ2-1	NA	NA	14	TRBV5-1	CASSLAQGVPEQFF	TGCGCCAGCAGCTTGGCCCAAGGGGTTCCTGAGCAGTTCTTC
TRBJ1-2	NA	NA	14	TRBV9	CASSPDGTAHGYTF	TGTGCCAGCAGCCCGGATGGGACGGCTCATGGCTACACCTTC
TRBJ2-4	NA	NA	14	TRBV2	CASYPGRAKNIQYF	TGTGCCAGTTACCCAGGGCGTGCCAAAAACATTCAGTACTTC
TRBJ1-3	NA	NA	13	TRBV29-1	CSVHLGAGNTIYF	TGCAGCGTTCACTTAGGGGCTGGAAACACCATATATTTT
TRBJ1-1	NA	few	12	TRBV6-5	CASRAQNTEAFF	TGTGCCTCCCGGGCCCAGAACACTGAAGCTTTCTTT
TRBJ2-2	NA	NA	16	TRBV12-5	CASGLVPRVNTGELFF	TGTGCTAGTGGTTTGGTACCCAGGGTGAACACCGGGGAGCTGTTTTTT
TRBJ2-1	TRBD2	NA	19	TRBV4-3	CASSRLSPPAGDSYNEQFF	TGCGCCAGCAGCCGCCTAAGTCCGCCAGCGGGGGACTCCTACAATGAGCAGTTCTTC
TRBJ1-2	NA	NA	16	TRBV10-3	CAISDSPWGVPGGYTF	TGTGCCATCAGTGACAGTCCTTGGGGAGTTCCGGGCGGCTACACCTTC
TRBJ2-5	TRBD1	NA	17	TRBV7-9	CASSLQKGQGAEETQYF	TGTGCCAGCAGCTTGCAAAAGGGACAGGGGGCTGAAGAGACCCAGTACTTC
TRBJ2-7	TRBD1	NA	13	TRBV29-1	CSARTGLTYEQYF	TGCAGCGCCCGGACAGGGCTCACCTACGAGCAGTACTTC
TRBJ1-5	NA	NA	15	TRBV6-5	CASSYRTDGNQPQHF	TGTGCCAGCAGTTATCGGACGGATGGCAATCAGCCCCAGCATTTT
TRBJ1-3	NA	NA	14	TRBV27	CASSLARSGNTIYF	TGTGCCAGCAGTTTGGCCCGGAGCGGAAACACCATATATTTT
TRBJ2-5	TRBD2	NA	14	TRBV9	CASSVSGGQETQYF	TGTGCCAGCAGCGTATCCGGGGGGCAAGAGACCCAGTACTTC
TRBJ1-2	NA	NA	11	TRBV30	CAWMSNYGYTF	TGTGCCTGGATGTCAAACTATGGCTACACCTTC
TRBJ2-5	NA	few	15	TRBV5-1	CASSLQGNSLETQYF	TGCGCCAGCAGCTTGCAGGGAAATTCGCTAGAGACCCAGTACTTC
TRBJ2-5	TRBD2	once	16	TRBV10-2	CASSPLLAGGQETQYF	TGCGCCAGCAGCCCCTTATTAGCGGGGGGCCAAGAGACCCAGTACTTC
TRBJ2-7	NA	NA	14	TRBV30	CAWSVDGGDYEQYF	TGTGCCTGGAGTGTAGATGGCGGAGACTACGAGCAGTACTTC
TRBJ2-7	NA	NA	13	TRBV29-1	CSVEQGKDYEQYF	TGCAGCGTTGAACAGGGAAAGGACTACGAGCAGTACTTC
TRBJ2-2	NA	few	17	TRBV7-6	CASSLAGQLVDTGELFF	TGTGCCAGCAGCTTAGCGGGTCAGTTGGTCGACACCGGGGAGCTGTTTTTT
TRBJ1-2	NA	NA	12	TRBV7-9	CASSLGVEGYTF	TGTGCCAGCAGCTTAGGGGTGGAAGGCTACACCTTC
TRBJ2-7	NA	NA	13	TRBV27	CASSLSPGYEQYF	TGTGCCAGCAGTTTATCCCCCGGCTACGAGCAGTACTTC
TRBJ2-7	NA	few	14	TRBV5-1	CASSLSGGTYEQYF	TGCGCCAGCAGCTTGTCGGGGGGCACCTACGAGCAGTACTTC
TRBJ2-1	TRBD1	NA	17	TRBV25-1	CASSDTPGQGAYNEQFF	TGTGCCAGCAGTGATACGCCGGGACAGGGGGCGTACAATGAGCAGTTCTTC
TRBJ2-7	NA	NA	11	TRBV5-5	CASSSYYEQYF	TGTGCCAGCAGCTCCTACTACGAGCAGTACTTC
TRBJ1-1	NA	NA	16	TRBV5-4	CASSLVPGQMNTEAFF	TGTGCCAGCAGCTTGGTCCCCGGACAGATGAACACTGAAGCTTTCTTT
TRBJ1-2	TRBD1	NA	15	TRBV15	CATSSHRQGLYGYTF	TGTGCCACCAGCAGCCACCGACAGGGATTGTACGGCTACACCTTC